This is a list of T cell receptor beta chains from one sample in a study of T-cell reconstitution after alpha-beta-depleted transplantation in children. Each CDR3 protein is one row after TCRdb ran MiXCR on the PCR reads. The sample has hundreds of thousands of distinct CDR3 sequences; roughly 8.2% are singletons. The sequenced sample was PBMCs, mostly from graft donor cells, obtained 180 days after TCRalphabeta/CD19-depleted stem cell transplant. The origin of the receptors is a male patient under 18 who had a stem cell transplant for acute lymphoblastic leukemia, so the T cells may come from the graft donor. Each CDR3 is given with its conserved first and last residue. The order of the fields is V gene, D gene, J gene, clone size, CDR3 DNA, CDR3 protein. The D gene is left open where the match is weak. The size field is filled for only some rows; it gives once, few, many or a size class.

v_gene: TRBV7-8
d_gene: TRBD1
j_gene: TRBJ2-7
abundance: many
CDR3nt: TGTGCCAGCCGACAGGGTTCGTCGGGCGAGCAGTACTTC
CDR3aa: CASRQGSSGEQYF

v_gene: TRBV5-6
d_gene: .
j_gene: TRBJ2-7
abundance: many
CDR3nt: TGTGCCAGCAGCTTGCCTCTGGGACGGGAGCGCTACGAGCAGTACTTC
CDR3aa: CASSLPLGRERYEQYF

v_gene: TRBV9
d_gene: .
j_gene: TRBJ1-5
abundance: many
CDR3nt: TGTGCCAGCAGCGCTCACCATTGGACGGACAATCAGCCCCAGCATTTT
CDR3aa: CASSAHHWTDNQPQHF

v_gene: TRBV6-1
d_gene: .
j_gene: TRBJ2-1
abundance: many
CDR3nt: TGTGCCAGCAGACAAACCTACAATGAGCAGTTCTTC
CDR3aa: CASRQTYNEQFF

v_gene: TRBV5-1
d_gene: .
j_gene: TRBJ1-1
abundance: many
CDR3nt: TGCGCCAGCAGCACCCAGGGCTGGAACACTGAAGCTTTCTTT
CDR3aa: CASSTQGWNTEAFF

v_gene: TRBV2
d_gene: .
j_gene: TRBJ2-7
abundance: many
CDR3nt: TGTGCCAGCAGATCCCAACTTAAGGCCATCTACGAGCAGTACTTC
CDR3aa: CASRSQLKAIYEQYF

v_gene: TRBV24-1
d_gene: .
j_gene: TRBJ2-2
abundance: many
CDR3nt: TGTGCCATCCTGAACGACGGGAGTCTAAACGGGGAGCTGTTTTTT
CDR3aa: CAILNDGSLNGELFF

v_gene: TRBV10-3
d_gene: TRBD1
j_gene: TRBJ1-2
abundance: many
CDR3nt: TGTGCCATCAGTCAGCTGACAGGGGGAGAACGCTTTAGAGACTACACCTTC
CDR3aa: CAISQLTGGERFRDYTF

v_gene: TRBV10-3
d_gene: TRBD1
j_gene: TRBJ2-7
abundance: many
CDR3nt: TGTGCCACCACAGGGGGCTGGTACGAGCAGTACTTC
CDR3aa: CATTGGWYEQYF

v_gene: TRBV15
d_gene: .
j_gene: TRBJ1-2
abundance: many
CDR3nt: TGTGCCACCAGCACGGGAGAGAGTTACACCTTC
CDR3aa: CATSTGESYTF

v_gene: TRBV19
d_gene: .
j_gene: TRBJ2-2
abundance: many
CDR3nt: TGTGCCAGTACACTAGTGGCCCGAGACGGGGAGCTGTTTTTT
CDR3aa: CASTLVARDGELFF

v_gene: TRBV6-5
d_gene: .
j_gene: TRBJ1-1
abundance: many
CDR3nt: TGTGCCAGCAGTTATGGGGTCCTGAACACTGAAGCTTTCTTT
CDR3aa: CASSYGVLNTEAFF

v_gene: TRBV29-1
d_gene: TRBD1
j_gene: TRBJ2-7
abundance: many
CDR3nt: TGCAGCGTTGAAGACGCGACAGGGGCCTACGAGCAGTACTTC
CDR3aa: CSVEDATGAYEQYF

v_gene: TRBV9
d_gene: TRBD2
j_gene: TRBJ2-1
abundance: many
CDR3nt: TGTGCCAGCAGCGTAGCCCCCGGGAGGGGGGGGCGCTTTGAGCAGTTCTTC
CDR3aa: CASSVAPGRGGRFEQFF

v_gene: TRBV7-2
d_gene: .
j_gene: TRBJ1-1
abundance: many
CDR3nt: TGTGCCAGCAGCTCACACAACACTGAAGCTTTCTTT
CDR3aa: CASSSHNTEAFF

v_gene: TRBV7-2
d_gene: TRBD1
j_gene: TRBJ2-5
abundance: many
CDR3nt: TGTGCCAGCAGCAGCCGACAGGGTAAAGAGACCCAGTACTTC
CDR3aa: CASSSRQGKETQYF

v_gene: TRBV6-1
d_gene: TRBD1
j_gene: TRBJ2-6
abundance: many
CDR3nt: TGTGCCAGCACCTGGACAGGGCCCTCTGGGGCCAACGTCCTGACTTTC
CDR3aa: CASTWTGPSGANVLTF

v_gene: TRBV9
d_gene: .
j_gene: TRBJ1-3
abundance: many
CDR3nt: TGTGCCAGCAGCGTAAAAGGAGGGTATAATGGAAACACCATATATTTT
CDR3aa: CASSVKGGYNGNTIYF

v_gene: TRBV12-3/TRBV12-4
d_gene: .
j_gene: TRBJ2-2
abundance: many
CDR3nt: TGTGCCAGCAGTCGGGTGCCTAGCTCCACCGGGGAGCTGTTTTTT
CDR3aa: CASSRVPSSTGELFF

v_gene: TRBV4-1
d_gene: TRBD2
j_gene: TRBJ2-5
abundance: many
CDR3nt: TGCGCCAATCCCGTGCGGGGGAGGGGAGAGACCCAGTACTTC
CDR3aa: CANPVRGRGETQYF

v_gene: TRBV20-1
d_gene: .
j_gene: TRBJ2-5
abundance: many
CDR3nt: TGCAGTGCTGGGAGGGGGGAGCTGGGGACCCAGTACTTC
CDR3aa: CSAGRGELGTQYF

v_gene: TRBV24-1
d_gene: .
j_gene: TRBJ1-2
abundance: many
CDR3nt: TGTGCCACCAGTGTAGACCTCCTGTTGCAGGTTCTTAACTATGGCTACACCTTC
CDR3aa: CATSVDLLLQVLNYGYTF

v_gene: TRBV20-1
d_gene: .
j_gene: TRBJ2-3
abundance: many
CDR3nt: TGCAGTGCTCAAACGGGCCACACATCACCAGATACGCAGTATTTT
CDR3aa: CSAQTGHTSPDTQYF

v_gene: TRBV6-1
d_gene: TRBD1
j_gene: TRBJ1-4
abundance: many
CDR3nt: TGTGCCAGCAGCCTACAGGGGGCGACTGAAAAACTGTTTTTT
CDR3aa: CASSLQGATEKLFF

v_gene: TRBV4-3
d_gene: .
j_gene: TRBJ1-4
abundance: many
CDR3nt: TGCGCCAGCAGCCAAGATGGGGCCCCAACTAATGAAAAACTGTTTTTT
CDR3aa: CASSQDGAPTNEKLFF

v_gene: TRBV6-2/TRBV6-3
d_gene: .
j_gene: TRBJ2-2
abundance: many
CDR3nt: TGTGCCAGCAGGGCACAGGGTGACACCGGGGAGCTGTTTTTT
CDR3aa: CASRAQGDTGELFF

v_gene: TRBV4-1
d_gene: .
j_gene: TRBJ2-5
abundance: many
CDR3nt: TGCGCCAGCAGCCAAGGGTGGGGGCGACTCGGAGAGACCCAGTACTTC
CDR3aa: CASSQGWGRLGETQYF

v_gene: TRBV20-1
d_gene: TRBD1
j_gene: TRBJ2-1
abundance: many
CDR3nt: TGCAGTGCTCGCCGGGACAGGGGGCAAAATGAGCAGTTCTTC
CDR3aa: CSARRDRGQNEQFF

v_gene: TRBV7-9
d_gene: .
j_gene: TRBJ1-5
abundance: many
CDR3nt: TGTGCCAGCAGCCCGGGGGGGGTCCCCGATCAGCCCCAGCATTTT
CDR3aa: CASSPGGVPDQPQHF

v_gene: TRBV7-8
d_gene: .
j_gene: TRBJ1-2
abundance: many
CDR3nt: TGTGCCAGCAGCTTAGCCGGGACGGACTATGGCTACACCTTC
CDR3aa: CASSLAGTDYGYTF

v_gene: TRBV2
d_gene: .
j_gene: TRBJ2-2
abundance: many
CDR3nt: TGTGCCAGCACCGCAAACAGCCCCACCGGGGAGCTGTTTTTT
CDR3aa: CASTANSPTGELFF

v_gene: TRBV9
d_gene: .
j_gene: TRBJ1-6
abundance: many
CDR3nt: TGTGCCAGCAGCAGGGAACAGGGTTTCTCCTATAATTCACCCCTCCACTTT
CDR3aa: CASSREQGFSYNSPLHF

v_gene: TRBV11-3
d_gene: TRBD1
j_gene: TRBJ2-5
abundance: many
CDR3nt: TGTGCCAGCAGCTTAGGAGGGACAGCGAGGGGAGAGACCCAGTACTTC
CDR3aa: CASSLGGTARGETQYF

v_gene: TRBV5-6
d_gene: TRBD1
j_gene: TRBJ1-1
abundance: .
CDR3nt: TGTGCCAGCAGCGCCAGGGGGTCGATTAACACTGAAGCTTTCTTT
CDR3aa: CASSARGSINTEAFF

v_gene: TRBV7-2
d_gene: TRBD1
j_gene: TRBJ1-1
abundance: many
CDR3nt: TGTGCCAGCAGCTTAGTAGGGGGCGGGTCGGGCACTGAAGCTTTCTTT
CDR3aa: CASSLVGGGSGTEAFF

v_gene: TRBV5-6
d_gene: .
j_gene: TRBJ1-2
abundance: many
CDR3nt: TGTGCCAGCAGCTTGGGGCGGGCATGGGGCTACACCTTC
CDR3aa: CASSLGRAWGYTF

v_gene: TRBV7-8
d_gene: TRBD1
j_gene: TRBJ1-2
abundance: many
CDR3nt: TGTGCCAGCAGCTTCCCGGGACAGGGGGCGCAAAACTATGGCTACACCTTC
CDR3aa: CASSFPGQGAQNYGYTF

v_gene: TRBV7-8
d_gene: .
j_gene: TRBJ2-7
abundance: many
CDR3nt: TGTGCCAGCAGCTTGGGACGGGCAGTGGGTGAGCAGTACTTC
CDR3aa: CASSLGRAVGEQYF

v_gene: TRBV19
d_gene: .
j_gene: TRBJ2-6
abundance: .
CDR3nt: TGTGCCAGTAGTCCGGGGGACTGGGCCTCTGGGGCCAACGTCCTGACTTTC
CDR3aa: CASSPGDWASGANVLTF

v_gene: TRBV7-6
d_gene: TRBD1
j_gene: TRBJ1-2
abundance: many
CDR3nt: TGTGCCAGCAGCTTATATGGGACAGGGTTTGGCTACACCTTC
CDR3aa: CASSLYGTGFGYTF

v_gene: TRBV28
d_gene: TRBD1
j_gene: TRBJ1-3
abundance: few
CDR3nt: TGTGCCAGCAGTTTGGACAGGGGAACTGGAAACACCATATATTTT
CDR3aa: CASSLDRGTGNTIYF

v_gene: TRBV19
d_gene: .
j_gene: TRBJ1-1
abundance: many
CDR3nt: TGTGCCAGTAGTACCCCCCGAGGTTTTGGGGGAGCTTTCTTT
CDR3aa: CASSTPRGFGGAFF

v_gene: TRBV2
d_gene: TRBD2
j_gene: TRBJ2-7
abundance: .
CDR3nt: TGTGCCAGCAGTGAACGGACTAGCCTCTACGAGCAGTACTTC
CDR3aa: CASSERTSLYEQYF

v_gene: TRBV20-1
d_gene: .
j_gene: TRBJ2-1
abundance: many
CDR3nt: TGCAGTGCTCAAGGAAATGAGCAGTTCTTC
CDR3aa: CSAQGNEQFF